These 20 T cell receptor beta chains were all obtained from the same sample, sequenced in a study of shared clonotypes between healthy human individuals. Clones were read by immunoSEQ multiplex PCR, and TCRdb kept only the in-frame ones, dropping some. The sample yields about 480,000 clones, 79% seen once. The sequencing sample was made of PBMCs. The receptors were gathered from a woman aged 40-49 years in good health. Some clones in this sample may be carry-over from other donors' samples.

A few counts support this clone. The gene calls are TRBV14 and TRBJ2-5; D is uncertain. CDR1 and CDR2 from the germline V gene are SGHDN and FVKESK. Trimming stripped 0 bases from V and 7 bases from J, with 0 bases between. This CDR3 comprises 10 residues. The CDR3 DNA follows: TGTGCCAGCAGCCAAGAGACCCAGTACTTC. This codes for CASSQETQYF.

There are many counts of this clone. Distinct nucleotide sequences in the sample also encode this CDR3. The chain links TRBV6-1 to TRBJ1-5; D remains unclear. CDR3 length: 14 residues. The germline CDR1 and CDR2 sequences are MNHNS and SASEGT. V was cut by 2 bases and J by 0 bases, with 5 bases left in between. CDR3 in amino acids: CASSEQDSNQPQHF. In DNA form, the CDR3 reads TGTGCCAGCAGTGAACAGGATAGCAATCAGCCCCAGCATTTT.

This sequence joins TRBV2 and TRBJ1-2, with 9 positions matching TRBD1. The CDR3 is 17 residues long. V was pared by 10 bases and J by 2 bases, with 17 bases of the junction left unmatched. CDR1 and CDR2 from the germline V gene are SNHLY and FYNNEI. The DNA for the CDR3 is TGTGCCATCCAACCGGCGGACGGACAGGGGTTAAACTATGGCTACACCTTC. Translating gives CAIQPADGQGLNYGYTF.

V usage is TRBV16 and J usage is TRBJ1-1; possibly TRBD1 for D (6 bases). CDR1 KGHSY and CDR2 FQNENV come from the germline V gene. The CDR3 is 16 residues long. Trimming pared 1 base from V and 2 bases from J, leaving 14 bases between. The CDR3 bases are TGTGCCAGCAGCCAATTAATGAGGGGGGCTAACACTGAAGCTTTCTTT. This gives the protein CASSQLMRGANTEAFF.

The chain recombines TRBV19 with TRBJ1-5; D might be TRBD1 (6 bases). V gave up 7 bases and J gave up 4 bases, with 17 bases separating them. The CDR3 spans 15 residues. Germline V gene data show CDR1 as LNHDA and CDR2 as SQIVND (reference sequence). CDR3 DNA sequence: TGTGCCAGTACCATCACAGGGCCAGGAAATCAGCCCCAGCATTTT. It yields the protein CASTITGPGNQPQHF.

The CDR3 loop reads CASGGTRGTGELFF. The DNA of the CDR3 is TGCGCCAGCGGCGGGACTCGGGGGACCGGGGAGCTGTTTTTT. This chain joins TRBV23-1 and TRBJ2-2; a possible D gene is TRBD2 (6 bases). TRBV23-1 is known as an ORF, though its function is uncertain. CDR3 length: 14 residues. Trimming stripped 8 bases from V and 5 bases from J, with 15 bases between.

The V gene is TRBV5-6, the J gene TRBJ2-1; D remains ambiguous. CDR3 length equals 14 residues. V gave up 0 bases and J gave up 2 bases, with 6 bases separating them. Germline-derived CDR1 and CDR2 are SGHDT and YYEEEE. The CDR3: CASSLGVPYNEQFF. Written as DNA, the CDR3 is TGTGCCAGCAGCTTGGGCGTTCCCTACAATGAGCAGTTCTTC.

For the CDR3, the DNA is TGTGCCAGCAGTGCCACGTCACTAGCGGGGGCGGGATCGCAGTATTTT. Translated: CASSATSLAGAGSQYF. The rearrangement uses TRBV28 and TRBJ2-3; TRBD2 aligns across 11 bases. The junction had 14 bases not matched to a gene; V was cut back by 5 bases and J by 10 bases. CDR3 length: 16 amino acids. Germline V gene lookup returns CDR1 MDHEN and CDR2 SYDVKM.

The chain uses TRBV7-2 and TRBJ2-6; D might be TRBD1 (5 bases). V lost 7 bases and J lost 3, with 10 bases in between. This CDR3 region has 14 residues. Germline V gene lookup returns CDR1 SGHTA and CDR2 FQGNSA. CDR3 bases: TGTGCCAGCAACCCCCAGGGTGGGGCCAACGTCCTGACTTTC. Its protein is CASNPQGGANVLTF.

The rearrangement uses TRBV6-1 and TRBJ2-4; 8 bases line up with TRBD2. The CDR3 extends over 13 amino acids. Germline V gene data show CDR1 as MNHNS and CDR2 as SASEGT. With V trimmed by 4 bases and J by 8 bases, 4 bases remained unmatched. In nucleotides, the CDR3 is TGTGCCAGCAGTGTCGGGCGGGGGGACATTCAGTACTTC. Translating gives CASSVGRGDIQYF.

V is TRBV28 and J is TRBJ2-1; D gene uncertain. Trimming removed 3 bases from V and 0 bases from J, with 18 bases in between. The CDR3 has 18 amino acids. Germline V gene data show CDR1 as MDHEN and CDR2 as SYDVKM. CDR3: CASSLTDWALSSYNEQFF. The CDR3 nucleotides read TGTGCCAGCAGTTTGACGGATTGGGCCCTGAGCTCCTACAATGAGCAGTTCTTC. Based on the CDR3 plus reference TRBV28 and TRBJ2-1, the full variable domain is DVKVTQSSRYLVKRTGEKVFLECVQDMDHENMFWYRQDPGLGLRLIYFSYDVKMKEKGDIPEGYSVSREKKERFSLILESASTNQTSMYLCASSLTDWALSSYNEQFFGPGTRLTVL.

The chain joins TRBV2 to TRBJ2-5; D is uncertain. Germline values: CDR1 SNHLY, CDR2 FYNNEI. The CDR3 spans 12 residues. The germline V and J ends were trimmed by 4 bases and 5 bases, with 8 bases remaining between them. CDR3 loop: CASSVGWETQYF. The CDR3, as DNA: TGTGCCAGCAGTGTGGGTTGGGAGACCCAGTACTTC.

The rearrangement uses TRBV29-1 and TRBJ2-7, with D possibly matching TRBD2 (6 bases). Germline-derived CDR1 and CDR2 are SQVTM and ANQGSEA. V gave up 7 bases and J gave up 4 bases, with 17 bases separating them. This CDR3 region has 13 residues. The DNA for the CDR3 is TGCAGCGCCCGACAAGGGGAGGCATACGAGCAGTACTTC. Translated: CSARQGEAYEQYF.

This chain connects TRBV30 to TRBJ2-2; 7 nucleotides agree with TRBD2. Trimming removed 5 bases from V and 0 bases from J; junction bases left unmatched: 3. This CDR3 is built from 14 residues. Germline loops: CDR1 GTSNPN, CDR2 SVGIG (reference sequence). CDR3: CAWGRGTNTGELFF. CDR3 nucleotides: TGTGCCTGGGGGAGGGGTACGAACACCGGGGAGCTGTTTTTT.

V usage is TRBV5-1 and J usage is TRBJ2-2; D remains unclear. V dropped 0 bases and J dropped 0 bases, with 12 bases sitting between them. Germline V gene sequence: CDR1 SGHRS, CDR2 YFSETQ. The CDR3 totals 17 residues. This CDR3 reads CASSLANVNANTGELFF. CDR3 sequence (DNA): TGCGCCAGCAGCTTGGCCAACGTGAACGCGAACACCGGGGAGCTGTTTTTT. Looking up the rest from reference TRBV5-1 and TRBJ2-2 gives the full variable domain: KAGVTQTPRYLIKTRGQQVTLSCSPISGHRSVSWYQQTPGQGLQFLFEYFSETQRNKGNFPGRFSGRQFSNSRSEMNVSTLELGDSALYLCASSLANVNANTGELFFGEGSRLTVL.

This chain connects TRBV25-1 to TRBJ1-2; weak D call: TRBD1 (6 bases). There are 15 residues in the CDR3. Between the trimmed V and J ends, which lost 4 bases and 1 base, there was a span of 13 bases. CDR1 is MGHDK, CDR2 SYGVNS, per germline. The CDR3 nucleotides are TGTGCCAGCAGTGGGGGGACATTCCATAACTATGGCTACACCTTC. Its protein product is CASSGGTFHNYGYTF.

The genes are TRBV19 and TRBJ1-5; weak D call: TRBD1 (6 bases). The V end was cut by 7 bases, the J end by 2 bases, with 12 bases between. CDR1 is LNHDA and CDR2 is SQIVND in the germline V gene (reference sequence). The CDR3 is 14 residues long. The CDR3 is CASNSRQGNQPQHF. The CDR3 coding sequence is TGTGCCAGTAATTCGAGACAGGGCAATCAGCCCCAGCATTTT.

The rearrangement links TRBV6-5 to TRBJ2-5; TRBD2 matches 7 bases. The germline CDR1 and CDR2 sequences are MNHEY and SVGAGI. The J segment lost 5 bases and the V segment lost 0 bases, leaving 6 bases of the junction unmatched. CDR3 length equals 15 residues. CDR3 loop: CASSYSRREWETQYF. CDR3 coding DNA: TGTGCCAGCAGTTACTCGAGGCGGGAGTGGGAGACCCAGTACTTC.

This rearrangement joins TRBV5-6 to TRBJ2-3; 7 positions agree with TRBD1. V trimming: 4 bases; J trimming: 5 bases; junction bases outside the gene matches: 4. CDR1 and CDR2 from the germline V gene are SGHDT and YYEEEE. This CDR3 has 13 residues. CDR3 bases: TGTGCCAGCAGCCCTCGGGACAGAGATACGCAGTATTTT. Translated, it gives CASSPRDRDTQYF.

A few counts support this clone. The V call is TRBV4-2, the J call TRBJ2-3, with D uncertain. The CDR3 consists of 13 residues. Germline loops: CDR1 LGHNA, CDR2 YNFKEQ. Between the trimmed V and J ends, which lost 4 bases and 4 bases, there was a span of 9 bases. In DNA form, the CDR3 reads TGTGCCAGCAGCCGGCAGGAATCAGATACGCAGTATTTT. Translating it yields CASSRQESDTQYF.